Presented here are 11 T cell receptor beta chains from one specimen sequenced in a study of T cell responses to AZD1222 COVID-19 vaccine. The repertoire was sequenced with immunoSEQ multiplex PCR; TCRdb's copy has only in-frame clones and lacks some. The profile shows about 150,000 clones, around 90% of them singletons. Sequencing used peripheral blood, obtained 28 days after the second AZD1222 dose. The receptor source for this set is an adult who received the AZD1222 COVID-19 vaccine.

DNA for the CDR3: TGTGCCAGCCTTGGGTGGAAGAACACCGGGGAGCTGTTTTTT. Protein: CASLGWKNTGELFF. The rearrangement uses TRBV6-5 and TRBJ2-2; unclear D gene. The V and J ends lost 8 bases and 1 base respectively, with 11 bases between them. Germline lookup yields CDR1 MNHEY and CDR2 SVGAGI. CDR3 length: 14 residues.

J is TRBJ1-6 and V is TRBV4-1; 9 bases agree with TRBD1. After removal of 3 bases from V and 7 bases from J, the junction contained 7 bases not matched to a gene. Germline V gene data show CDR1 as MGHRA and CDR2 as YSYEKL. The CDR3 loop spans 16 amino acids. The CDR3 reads CASSQGQGKWNSPLHF. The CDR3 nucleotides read TGCGCCAGCAGCCAGGGACAGGGTAAATGGAATTCACCCCTCCACTTT.

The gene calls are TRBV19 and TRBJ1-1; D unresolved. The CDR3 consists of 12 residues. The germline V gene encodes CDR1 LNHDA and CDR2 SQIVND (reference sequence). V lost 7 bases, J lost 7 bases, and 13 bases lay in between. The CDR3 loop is CASILPGVEAFF. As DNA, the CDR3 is TGTGCCAGTATTCTCCCAGGAGTTGAAGCTTTCTTT.

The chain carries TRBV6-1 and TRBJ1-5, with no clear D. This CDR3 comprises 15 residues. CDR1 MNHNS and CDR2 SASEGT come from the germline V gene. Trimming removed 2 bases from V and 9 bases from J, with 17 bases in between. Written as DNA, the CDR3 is TGTGCCAGCAGTGAACAGGCCAGTCTATCTGCGCCCCAGCATTTT. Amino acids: CASSEQASLSAPQHF.

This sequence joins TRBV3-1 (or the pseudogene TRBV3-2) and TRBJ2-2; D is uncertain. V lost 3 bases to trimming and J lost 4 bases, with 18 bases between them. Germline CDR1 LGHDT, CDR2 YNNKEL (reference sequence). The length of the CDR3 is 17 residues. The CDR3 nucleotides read TGTGCCAGCAGCCATAATCCCTCTGCTGGGCCCACCGGGGAGCTGTTTTTT. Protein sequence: CASSHNPSAGPTGELFF.

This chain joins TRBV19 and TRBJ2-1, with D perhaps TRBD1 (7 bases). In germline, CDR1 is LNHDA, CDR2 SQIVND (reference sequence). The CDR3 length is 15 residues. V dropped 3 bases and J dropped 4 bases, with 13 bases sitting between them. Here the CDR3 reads CASSMRQGLYNEQFF. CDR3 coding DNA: TGTGCCAGTAGTATGCGACAGGGACTTTACAATGAGCAGTTCTTC.

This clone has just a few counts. CDR3 DNA: TGTGCTAGTGGTTTGGAGGGGCTAGGAAACACCATATATTTT. Its translation is CASGLEGLGNTIYF. J is TRBJ1-3 and V is TRBV12-5; D is perhaps TRBD1 (5 bases). CDR3 length equals 14 residues. With 1 base removed from V and 4 bases from J, the gap between germline ends came to 8 bases. Germline CDR1 and CDR2: LGHNT and FRNRAP.

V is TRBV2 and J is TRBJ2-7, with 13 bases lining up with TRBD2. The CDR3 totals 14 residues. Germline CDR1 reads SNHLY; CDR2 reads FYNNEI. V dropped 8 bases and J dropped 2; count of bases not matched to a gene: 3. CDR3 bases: TGTGCCAGCCAGGGACTAGCGGGACCCTACGAGCAGTACTTC. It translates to CASQGLAGPYEQYF.

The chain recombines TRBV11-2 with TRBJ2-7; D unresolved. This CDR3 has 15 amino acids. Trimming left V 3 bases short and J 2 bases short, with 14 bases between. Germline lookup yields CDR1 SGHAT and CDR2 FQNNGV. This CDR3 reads CASSLDPSGTYEQYF. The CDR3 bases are TGTGCCAGCAGCTTGGATCCCTCTGGGACCTACGAGCAGTACTTC. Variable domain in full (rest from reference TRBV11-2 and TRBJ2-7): EAGVAQSPRYKIIEKRQSVAFWCNPISGHATLYWYQQILGQGPKLLIQFQNNGVVDDSQLPKDRFSAERLKGVDSTLKIQPAKLEDSAVYLCASSLDPSGTYEQYFGPGTRLTVT.

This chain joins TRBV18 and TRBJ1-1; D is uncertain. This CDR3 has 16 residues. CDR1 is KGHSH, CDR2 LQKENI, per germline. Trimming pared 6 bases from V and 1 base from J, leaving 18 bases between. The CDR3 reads CASSRTVGKGNTEAFF. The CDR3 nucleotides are TGTGCCAGCTCCCGAACCGTGGGGAAGGGGAACACTGAAGCTTTCTTT.

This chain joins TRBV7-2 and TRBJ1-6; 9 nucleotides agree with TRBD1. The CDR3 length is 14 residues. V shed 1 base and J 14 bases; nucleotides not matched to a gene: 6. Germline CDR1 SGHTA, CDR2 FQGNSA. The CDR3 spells CASSLDGTGMALHF. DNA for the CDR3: TGTGCCAGCAGCTTAGACGGGACAGGGATGGCCCTCCACTTT.